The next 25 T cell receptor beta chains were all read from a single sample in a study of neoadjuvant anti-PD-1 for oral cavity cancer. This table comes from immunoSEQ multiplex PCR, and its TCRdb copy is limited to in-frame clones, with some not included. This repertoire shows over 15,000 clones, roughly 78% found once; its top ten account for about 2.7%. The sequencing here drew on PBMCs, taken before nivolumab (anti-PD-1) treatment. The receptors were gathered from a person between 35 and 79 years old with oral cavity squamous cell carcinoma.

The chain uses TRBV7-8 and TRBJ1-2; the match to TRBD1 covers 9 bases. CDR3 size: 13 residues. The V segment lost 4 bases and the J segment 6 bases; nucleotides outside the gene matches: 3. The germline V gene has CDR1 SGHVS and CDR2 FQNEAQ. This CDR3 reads CASSSTGGDGYTF. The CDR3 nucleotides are TGTGCCAGCAGCTCAACAGGGGGCGATGGCTACACCTTC.

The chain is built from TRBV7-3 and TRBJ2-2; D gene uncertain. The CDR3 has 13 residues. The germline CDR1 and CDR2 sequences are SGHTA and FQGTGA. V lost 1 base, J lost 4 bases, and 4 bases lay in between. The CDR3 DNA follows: TGTGCCAGCAGCTTAATGAGCACCGGGGAGCTGTTTTTT. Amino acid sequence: CASSLMSTGELFF.

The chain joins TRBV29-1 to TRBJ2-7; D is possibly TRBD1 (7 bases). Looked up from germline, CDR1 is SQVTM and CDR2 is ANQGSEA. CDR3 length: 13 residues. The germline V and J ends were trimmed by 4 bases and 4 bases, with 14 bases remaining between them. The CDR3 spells CSVAGGRLYEQYF. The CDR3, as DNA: TGCAGCGTTGCAGGGGGGAGGTTGTACGAGCAGTACTTC.

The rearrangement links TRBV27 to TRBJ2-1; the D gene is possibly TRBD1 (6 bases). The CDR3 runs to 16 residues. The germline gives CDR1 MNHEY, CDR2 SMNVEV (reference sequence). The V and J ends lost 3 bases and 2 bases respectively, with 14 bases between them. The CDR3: CASSLGAGVPYNEQFF. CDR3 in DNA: TGTGCCAGCAGTTTGGGGGCAGGAGTTCCCTACAATGAGCAGTTCTTC.

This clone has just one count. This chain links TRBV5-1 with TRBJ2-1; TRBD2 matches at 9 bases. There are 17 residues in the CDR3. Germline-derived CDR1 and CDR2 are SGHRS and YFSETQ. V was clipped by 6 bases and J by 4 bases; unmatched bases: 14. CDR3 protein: CASNLAGGRARYNEQFF. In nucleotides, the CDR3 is TGCGCCAGCAACCTGGCAGGCGGGAGGGCTCGGTACAATGAGCAGTTCTTC.

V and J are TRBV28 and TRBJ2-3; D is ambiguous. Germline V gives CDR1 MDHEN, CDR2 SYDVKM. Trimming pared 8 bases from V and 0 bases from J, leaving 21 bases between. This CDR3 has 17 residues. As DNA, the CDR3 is TGTGCCAGCCATGAGGATTTCGGCCGAAGTAGCACAGATACGCAGTATTTT. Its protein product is CASHEDFGRSSTDTQYF.

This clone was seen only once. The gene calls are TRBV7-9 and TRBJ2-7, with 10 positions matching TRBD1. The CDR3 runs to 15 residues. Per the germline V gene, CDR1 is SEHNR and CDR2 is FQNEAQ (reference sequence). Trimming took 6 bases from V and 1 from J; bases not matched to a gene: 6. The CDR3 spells CASRRAGQGSYEQYF. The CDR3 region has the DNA TGTGCCAGCAGAAGAGCGGGACAGGGGTCCTACGAGCAGTACTTC.

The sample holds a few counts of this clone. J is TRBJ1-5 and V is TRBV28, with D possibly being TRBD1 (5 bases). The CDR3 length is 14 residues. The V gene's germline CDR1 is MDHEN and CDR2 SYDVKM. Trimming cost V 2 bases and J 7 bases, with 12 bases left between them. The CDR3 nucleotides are TGTGCCAGCAGTTTAGGGTCAGGGAGGCAGCCCCAGCATTTT. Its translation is CASSLGSGRQPQHF.

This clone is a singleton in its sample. CDR3 loop: CASSQGLAGANEQFF. The CDR3 nucleotides are TGCGCCAGCAGCCAAGGACTAGCGGGAGCCAATGAGCAGTTCTTC. This sequence joins TRBV4-1 and TRBJ2-1; 12 bases line up with TRBD2. V was pared by 1 base and J by 6 bases, with 1 base of the junction left unmatched. The length of the CDR3 is 15 residues. Germline lookup yields CDR1 MGHRA and CDR2 YSYEKL.

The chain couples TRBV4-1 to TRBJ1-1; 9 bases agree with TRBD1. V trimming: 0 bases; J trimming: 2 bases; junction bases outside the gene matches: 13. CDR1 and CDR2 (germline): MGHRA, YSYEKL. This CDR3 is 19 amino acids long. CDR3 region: CASSQDWIQGARINTEAFF. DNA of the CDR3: TGCGCCAGCAGCCAAGATTGGATACAGGGGGCGCGGATCAACACTGAAGCTTTCTTT.

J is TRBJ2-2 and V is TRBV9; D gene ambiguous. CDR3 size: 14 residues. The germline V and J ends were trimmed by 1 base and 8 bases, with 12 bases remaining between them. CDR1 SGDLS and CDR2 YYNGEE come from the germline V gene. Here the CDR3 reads CASSVSSPWGELFF. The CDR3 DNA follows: TGTGCCAGCAGCGTATCCAGCCCCTGGGGGGAGCTGTTTTTT.

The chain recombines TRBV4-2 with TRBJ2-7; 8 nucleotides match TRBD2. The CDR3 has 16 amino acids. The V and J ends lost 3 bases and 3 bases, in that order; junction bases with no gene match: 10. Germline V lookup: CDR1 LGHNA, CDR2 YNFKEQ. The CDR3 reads CASSQGSGTSHYEQYF. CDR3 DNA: TGTGCCAGCAGCCAGGGTTCCGGGACTAGTCACTACGAGCAGTACTTC.

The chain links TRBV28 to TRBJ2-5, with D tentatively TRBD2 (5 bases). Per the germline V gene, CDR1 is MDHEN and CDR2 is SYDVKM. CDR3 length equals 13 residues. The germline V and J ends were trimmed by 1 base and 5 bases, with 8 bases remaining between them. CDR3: CASSLSGEETQYF. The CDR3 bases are TGTGCCAGCAGTTTATCCGGGGAGGAGACCCAGTACTTC.

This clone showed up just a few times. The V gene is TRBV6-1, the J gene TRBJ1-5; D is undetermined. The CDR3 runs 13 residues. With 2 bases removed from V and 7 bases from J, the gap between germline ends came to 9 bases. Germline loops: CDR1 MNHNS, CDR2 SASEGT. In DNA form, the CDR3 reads TGTGCCAGCAGTGAAAGGGAAGGACAGCCCCAGCATTTT. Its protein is CASSEREGQPQHF.

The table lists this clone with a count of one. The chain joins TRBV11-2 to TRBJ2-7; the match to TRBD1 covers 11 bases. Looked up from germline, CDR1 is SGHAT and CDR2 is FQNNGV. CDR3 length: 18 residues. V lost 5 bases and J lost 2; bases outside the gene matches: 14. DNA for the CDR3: TGTGCCAGCAGCCCACTCACCGGGACAGGGGGAGGAGCCTACGAGCAGTACTTC. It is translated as CASSPLTGTGGGAYEQYF.

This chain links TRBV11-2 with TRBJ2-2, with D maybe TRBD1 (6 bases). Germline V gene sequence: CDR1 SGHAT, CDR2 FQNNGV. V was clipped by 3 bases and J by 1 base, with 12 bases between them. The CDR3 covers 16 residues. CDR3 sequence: CASSFQTGMNTGELFF. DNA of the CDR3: TGTGCCAGCAGCTTTCAAACAGGGATGAACACCGGGGAGCTGTTTTTT.

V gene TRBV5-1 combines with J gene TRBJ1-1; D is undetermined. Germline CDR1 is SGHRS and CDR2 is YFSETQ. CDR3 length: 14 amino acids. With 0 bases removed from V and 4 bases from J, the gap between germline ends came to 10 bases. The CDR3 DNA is TGCGCCAGCAGCTTGGCCGGAAGCGGCACTGAAGCTTTCTTT. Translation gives CASSLAGSGTEAFF.

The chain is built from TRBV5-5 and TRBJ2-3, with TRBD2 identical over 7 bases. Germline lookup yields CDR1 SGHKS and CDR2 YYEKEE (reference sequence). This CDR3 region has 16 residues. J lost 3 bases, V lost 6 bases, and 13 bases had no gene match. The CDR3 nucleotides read TGTGCCAGCAACCCCGGGACTAATAGTCCAACAGATACGCAGTATTTT. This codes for CASNPGTNSPTDTQYF.

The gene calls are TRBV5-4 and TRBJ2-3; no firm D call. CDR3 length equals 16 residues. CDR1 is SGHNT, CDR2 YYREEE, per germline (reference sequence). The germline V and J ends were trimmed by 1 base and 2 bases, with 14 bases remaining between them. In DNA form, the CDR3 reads TGTGCCAGCAGCTTGAGTGATTGGTACAACACAGATACGCAGTATTTT. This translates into CASSLSDWYNTDTQYF. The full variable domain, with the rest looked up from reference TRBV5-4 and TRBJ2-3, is ETGVTQSPTHLIKTRGQQVTLRCSSQSGHNTVSWYQQALGQGPQFIFQYYREEENGRGNFPPRFSGLQFPNYSSELNVNALELDDSALYLCASSLSDWYNTDTQYFGPGTRLTVL.

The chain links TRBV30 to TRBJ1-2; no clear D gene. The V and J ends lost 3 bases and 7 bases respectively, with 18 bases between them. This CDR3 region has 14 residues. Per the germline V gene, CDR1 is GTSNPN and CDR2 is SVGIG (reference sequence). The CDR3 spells CAWSPWGGSGGYTF. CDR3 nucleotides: TGTGCCTGGAGCCCCTGGGGAGGGAGTGGTGGCTACACCTTC.

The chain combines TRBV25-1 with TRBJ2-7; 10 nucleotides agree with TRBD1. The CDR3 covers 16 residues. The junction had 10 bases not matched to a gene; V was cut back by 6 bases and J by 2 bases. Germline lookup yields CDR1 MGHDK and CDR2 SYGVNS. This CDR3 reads CASRGTGTGVTYEQYF. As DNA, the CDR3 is TGTGCCAGCAGGGGAACCGGGACAGGGGTGACCTACGAGCAGTACTTC.

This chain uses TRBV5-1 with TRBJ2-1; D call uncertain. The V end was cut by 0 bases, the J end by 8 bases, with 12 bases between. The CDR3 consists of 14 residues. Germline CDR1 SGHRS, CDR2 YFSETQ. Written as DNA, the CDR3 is TGCGCCAGCAGCTTGGAGCTTAGCTTCGATGAGCAGTTCTTC. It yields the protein CASSLELSFDEQFF.

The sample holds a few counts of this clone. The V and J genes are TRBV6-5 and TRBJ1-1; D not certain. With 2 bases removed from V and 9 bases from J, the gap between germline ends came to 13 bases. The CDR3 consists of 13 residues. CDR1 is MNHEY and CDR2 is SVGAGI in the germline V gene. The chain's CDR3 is CASSYGPSRQAFF. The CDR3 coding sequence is TGTGCCAGCAGTTACGGGCCGTCCCGCCAAGCTTTCTTT.

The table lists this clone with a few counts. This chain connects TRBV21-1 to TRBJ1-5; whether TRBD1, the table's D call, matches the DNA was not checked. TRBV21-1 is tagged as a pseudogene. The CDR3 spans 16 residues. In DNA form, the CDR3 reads TGTGCCAGCAACTCATTGGACAGAATTAGCAATCAGCCCCAGCATTTT. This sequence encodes CASNSLDRISNQPQHF.

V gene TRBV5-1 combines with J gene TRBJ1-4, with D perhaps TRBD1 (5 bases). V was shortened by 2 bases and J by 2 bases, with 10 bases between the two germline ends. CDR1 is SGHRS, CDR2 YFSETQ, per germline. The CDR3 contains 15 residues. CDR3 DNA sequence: TGCGCCAGCAGCTTCCGGGGGGAGACTAATGAAAAACTGTTTTTT. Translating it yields CASSFRGETNEKLFF.